These 9 T cell receptor beta chains were sequenced from one sample in a study of shared clonotypes between healthy human individuals. Sequenced by immunoSEQ multiplex PCR; TCRdb stores in-frame clones only, minus some. The sample includes about 580,000 clones, roughly 98% of them seen just once. Naive CD8 cells were CD45RO-negative, positively selected for CCR7, excluding terminally differentiated effector memory CD45RA+ cells. Sequencing was performed on naive CD8+ T cells sorted from blood. The receptors were gathered from a man aged 25 to 45 in good health.

The chain links TRBV7-8 to TRBJ2-5, with D possibly matching TRBD1 (5 bases). The CDR3 sequence is 14 residues long. CDR1 and CDR2 from the germline V gene are SGHVS and FQNEAQ. V was shortened by 2 bases and J by 1 base, with 8 bases between the two germline ends. The CDR3 is CASSLRGIQETQYF. The CDR3 nucleotides read TGTGCCAGCAGCTTAAGGGGAATCCAAGAGACCCAGTACTTC.

This chain connects TRBV19 to TRBJ1-5, with 7 bases matching TRBD1. This CDR3 is built from 16 residues. Germline CDR1 and CDR2: LNHDA and SQIVND (reference sequence). Trimming at V came to 3 bases and at J to 4 bases, leaving 9 bases not matched to a gene. The CDR3 region is CASSIGTGVSNQPQHF. The CDR3 coding sequence is TGTGCCAGTAGTATCGGCACAGGGGTGTCAAATCAGCCCCAGCATTTT.

V usage is TRBV7-2 and J usage is TRBJ1-5; D is unclear. The germline CDR1 and CDR2 sequences are SGHTA and FQGNSA. Trimming cost V 5 bases and J 2 bases, with 10 bases left between them. This CDR3 comprises 14 residues. CDR3 amino acids: CASSPPWGNQPQHF. In nucleotides, the CDR3 is TGTGCCAGCAGCCCCCCCTGGGGCAATCAGCCCCAGCATTTT. The full variable domain, completed using reference TRBV7-2 and TRBJ1-5, is GAGVSQSPSNKVTEKGKDVELRCDPISGHTALYWYRQSLGQGLEFLIYFQGNSAPDKSGLPSDRFSAERTGGSVSTLTIQRTQQEDSAVYLCASSPPWGNQPQHFGDGTRLSIL.

The chain employs TRBV7-2 and TRBJ1-2; D remains ambiguous. In germline, CDR1 is SGHTA, CDR2 FQGNSA. V was cut by 7 bases and J by 0 bases, with 15 bases left in between. This CDR3 spans 15 amino acids. CDR3 in amino acids: CASTSPRTANYGYTF. The CDR3 DNA is TGTGCCAGCACCTCCCCCCGGACGGCTAACTATGGCTACACCTTC.

This chain joins TRBV2 and TRBJ2-1; no clear D. CDR1 and CDR2 (germline): SNHLY, FYNNEI. The CDR3 runs to 16 residues. Trimming left V 1 base short and J 0 bases short, with 10 bases between. CDR3 protein: CASSEVHLSSYNEQFF. In DNA form, the CDR3 reads TGTGCCAGCAGTGAAGTGCATCTGAGCTCCTACAATGAGCAGTTCTTC. The full variable domain, rest sourced from reference TRBV2 and TRBJ2-1, is EPEVTQTPSHQVTQMGQEVILRCVPISNHLYFYWYRQILGQKVEFLVSFYNNEISEKSEIFDDQFSVERPDGSNFTLKIRSTKLEDSAMYFCASSEVHLSSYNEQFFGPGTRLTVL.

This clone showed up just once. The gene calls are TRBV7-9 and TRBJ2-3; D is unclear. V was clipped by 1 base and J by 2 bases, with 10 bases between them. The CDR3 covers 15 residues. Germline V gives CDR1 SEHNR, CDR2 FQNEAQ (reference sequence). CDR3 amino acids: CASSLGFNPTDTQYF. As DNA, the CDR3 is TGTGCCAGCAGCTTAGGGTTCAACCCCACAGATACGCAGTATTTT.

The chain has TRBV4-1 and TRBJ2-7; 9 nucleotides line up with TRBD1. Losses at the gene ends were 4 bases for V and 2 bases for J; bases not matched to a gene: 6. CDR3 length: 15 amino acids. Germline CDR1 and CDR2: MGHRA and YSYEKL. The CDR3 sequence is CASSLRQGVAYEQYF. The CDR3 DNA reads as TGCGCCAGCAGCCTACGACAGGGGGTTGCCTACGAGCAGTACTTC.

The chain is built from TRBV2 and TRBJ2-3, with 10 bases matching TRBD2. CDR3 length equals 15 residues. Losses at the gene ends were 7 bases for V and 4 bases for J; bases not matched to a gene: 8. Germline V lookup: CDR1 SNHLY, CDR2 FYNNEI. This CDR3 is CASIGSGRFPDTQYF. CDR3 nucleotide sequence: TGTGCCAGCATCGGTAGCGGGAGGTTCCCAGATACGCAGTATTTT.

The J gene is TRBJ2-7, the V gene TRBV19; 11 bases map to TRBD2. The trim removed 1 base at V and 3 bases at J, leaving 20 bases unmatched. CDR3 length: 21 amino acids. CDR1 is LNHDA, CDR2 SQIVND, per germline (reference sequence). The CDR3 protein is CASSIVTLAADTSGSLYEQYF. CDR3 sequence (DNA): TGTGCCAGTAGTATAGTTACCCTGGCAGCTGATACTAGCGGGAGCCTCTACGAGCAGTACTTC.